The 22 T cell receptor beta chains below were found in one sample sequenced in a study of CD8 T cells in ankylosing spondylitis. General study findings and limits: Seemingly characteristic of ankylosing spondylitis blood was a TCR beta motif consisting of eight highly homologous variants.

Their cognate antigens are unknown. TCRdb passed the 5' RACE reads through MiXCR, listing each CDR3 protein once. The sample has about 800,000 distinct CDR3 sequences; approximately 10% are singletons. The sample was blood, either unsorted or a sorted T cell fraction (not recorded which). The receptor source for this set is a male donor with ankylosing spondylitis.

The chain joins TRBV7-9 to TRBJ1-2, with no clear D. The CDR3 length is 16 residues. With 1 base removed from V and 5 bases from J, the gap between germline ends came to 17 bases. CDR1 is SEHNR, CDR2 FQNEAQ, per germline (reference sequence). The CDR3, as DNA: TGTGCCAGCAGCTTAGGTGGCGGGCAGTCTCATTATGGCTACACCTTC. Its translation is CASSLGGGQSHYGYTF.

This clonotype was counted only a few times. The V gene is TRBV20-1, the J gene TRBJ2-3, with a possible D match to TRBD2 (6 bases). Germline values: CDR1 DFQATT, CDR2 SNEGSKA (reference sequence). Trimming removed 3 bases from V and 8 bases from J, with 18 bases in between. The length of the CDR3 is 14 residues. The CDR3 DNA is TGCAGTGCTAGTCCCAGGCTTGTCGGGGGTACGCAGTATTTT. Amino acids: CSASPRLVGGTQYF.

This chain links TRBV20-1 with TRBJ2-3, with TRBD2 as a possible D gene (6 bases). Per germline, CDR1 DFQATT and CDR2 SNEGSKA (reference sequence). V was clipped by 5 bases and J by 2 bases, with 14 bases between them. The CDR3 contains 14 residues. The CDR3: CSAPISGVTDTQYF. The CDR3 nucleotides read TGCAGTGCTCCTATATCGGGGGTCACAGATACGCAGTATTTT.

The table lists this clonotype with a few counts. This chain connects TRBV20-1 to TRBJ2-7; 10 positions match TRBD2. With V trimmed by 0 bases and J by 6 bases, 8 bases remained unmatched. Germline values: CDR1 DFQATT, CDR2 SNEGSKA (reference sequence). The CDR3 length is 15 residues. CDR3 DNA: TGCAGTGCTAGAGATTTTGCTAGCGGGAGAACCGAGCAGTACTTC. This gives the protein CSARDFASGRTEQYF.

CDR3 in DNA: TGTGCCACCAGTGACTACAACACAGATACGCAGTATTTT. Protein: CATSDYNTDTQYF. The V gene is TRBV24-1, the J gene TRBJ2-3; D not certain. The length of the CDR3 is 13 residues. V dropped 4 bases and J dropped 2 bases, with 6 bases sitting between them. The germline V gene has CDR1 KGHDR and CDR2 SFDVKD.

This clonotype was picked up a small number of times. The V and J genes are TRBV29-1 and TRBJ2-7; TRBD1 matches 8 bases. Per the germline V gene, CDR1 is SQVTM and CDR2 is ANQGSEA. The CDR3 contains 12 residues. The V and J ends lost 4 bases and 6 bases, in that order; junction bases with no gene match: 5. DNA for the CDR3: TGCAGCGTTGTTCGGACAGGGTTCGAGCAGTACTTC. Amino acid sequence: CSVVRTGFEQYF.

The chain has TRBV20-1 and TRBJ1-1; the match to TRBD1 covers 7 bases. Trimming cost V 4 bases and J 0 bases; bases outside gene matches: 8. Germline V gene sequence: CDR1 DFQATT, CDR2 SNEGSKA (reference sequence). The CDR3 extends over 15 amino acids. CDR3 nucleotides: TGCAGTGCTATGGACAGGCGCAGAATGAACACTGAAGCTTTCTTT. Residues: CSAMDRRRMNTEAFF.

CDR3 protein: CASSLLAGEDTQYF. The CDR3 bases are TGTGCCAGCAGTTTGCTAGCGGGGGAAGATACGCAGTATTTT. V usage is TRBV2 and J usage is TRBJ2-3, with TRBD2 matching 10 bases. Unmatched junction bases numbered 4, after V lost 5 bases and J lost 5 bases. The CDR3 has 14 residues. Germline V gene sequence: CDR1 SNHLY, CDR2 FYNNEI.

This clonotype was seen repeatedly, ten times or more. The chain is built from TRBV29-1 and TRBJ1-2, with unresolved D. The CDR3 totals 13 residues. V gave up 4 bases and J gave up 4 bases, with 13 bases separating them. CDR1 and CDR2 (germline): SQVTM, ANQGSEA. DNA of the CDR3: TGCAGCGTTGCGGATTTGAGTCTCTATGGCTACACCTTC. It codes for CSVADLSLYGYTF.

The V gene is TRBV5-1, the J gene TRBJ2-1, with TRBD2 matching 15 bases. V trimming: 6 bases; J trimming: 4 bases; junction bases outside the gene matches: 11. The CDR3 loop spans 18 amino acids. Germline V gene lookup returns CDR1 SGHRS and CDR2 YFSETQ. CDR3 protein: CASKGLAGGRRDYNEQFF. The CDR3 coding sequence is TGCGCCAGCAAGGGACTAGCGGGAGGCAGGCGAGATTACAATGAGCAGTTCTTC.

The CDR3 DNA follows: TGTGCCAGCAGTCTGAGACCAGGAGGTTCACCCCTCCACTTT. Its translation is CASSLRPGGSPLHF. The V gene is TRBV6-1, the J gene TRBJ1-6; no clear D gene. Germline loops: CDR1 MNHNS, CDR2 SASEGT. The CDR3 extends over 14 amino acids. V was pared by 5 bases and J by 9 bases, with 14 bases between.

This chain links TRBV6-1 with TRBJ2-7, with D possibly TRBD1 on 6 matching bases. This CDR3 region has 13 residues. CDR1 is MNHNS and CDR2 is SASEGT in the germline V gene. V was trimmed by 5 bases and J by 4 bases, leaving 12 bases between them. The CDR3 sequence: CASSRQAAYEQYF. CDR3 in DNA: TGTGCCAGCAGTAGACAGGCGGCGTACGAGCAGTACTTC.

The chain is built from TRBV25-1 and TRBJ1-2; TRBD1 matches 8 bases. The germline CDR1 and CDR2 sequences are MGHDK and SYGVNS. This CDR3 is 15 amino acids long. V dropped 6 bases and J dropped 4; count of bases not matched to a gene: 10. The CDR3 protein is CASSLRTGNGYGYTF. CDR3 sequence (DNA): TGTGCCAGCAGCCTTAGGACAGGGAATGGCTATGGCTACACCTTC.

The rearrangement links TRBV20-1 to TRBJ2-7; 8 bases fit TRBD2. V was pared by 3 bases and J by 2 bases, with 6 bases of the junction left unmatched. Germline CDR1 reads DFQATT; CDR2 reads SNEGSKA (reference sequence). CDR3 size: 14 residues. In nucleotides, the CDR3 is TGCAGTGCTAGCGCGGGGGGACTTCCCTACGAGCAGTACTTC. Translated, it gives CSASAGGLPYEQYF.

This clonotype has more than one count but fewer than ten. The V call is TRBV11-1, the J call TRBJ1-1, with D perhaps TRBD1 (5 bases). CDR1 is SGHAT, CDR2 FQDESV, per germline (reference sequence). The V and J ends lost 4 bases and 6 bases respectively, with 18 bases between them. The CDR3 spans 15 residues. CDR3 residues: CASSSLGDPGAEAFF. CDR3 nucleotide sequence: TGTGCCAGCAGCTCCCTCGGGGACCCGGGGGCTGAAGCTTTCTTT.

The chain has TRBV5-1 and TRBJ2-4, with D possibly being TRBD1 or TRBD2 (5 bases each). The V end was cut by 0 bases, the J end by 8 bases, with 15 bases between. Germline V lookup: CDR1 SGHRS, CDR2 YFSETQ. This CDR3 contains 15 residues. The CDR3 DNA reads TGCGCCAGCAGCTTGGTATTGGGGGATTTCGACATTCAGTACTTC. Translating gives CASSLVLGDFDIQYF. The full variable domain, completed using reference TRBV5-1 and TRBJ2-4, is KAGVTQTPRYLIKTRGQQVTLSCSPISGHRSVSWYQQTPGQGLQFLFEYFSETQRNKGNFPGRFSGRQFSNSRSEMNVSTLELGDSALYLCASSLVLGDFDIQYFGAGTRLSVL.

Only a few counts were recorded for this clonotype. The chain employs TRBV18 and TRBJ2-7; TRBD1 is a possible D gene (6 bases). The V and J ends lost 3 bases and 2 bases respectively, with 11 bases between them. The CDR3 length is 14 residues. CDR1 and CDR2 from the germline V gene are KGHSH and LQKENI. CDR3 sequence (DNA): TGTGCCAGCTCACCGGACAGAGCCCCCTACGAGCAGTACTTC. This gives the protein CASSPDRAPYEQYF.

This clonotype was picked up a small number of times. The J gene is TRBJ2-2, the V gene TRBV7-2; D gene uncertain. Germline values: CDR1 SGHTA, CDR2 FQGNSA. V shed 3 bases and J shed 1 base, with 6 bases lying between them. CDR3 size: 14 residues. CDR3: CASSFQQNTGELFF. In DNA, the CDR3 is TGTGCCAGCAGCTTCCAGCAGAACACCGGGGAGCTGTTTTTT.

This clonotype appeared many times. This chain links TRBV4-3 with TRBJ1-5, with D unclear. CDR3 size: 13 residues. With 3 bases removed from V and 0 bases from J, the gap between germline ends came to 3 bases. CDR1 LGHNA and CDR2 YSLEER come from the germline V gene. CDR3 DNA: TGCGCCAGCAGCCAGGGTAGCAATCAGCCCCAGCATTTT. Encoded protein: CASSQGSNQPQHF.

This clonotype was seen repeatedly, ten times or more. The DNA for the CDR3 is TGCAGTGCTAGACTGGGACTAGATACTGAAGCTTTCTTT. Amino acid sequence: CSARLGLDTEAFF. The chain links TRBV20-1 to TRBJ1-1, with D tentatively TRBD1 (5 bases). The ends were cut back, 2 bases at V and 5 bases at J, with 12 bases in the middle. The CDR3 loop spans 13 amino acids. Germline CDR1 and CDR2: DFQATT and SNEGSKA (reference sequence).

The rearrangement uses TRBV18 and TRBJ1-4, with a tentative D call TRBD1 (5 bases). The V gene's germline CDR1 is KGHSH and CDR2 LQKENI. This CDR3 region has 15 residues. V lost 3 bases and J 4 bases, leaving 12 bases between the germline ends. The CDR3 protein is CASSPPGRLNEKLFF. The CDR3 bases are TGTGCCAGCTCACCTCCGGGACGGCTTAATGAAAAACTGTTTTTT.

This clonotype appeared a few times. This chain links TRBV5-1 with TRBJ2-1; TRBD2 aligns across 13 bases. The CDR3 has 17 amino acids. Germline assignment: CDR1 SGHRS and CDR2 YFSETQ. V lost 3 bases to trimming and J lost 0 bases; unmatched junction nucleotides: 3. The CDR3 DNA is TGCGCCAGCAGCTGGGGACTAGCGGGGAGCTCCTACAATGAGCAGTTCTTC. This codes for CASSWGLAGSSYNEQFF. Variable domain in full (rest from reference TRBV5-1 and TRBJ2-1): KAGVTQTPRYLIKTRGQQVTLSCSPISGHRSVSWYQQTPGQGLQFLFEYFSETQRNKGNFPGRFSGRQFSNSRSEMNVSTLELGDSALYLCASSWGLAGSSYNEQFFGPGTRLTVL.